This section outlines one T cell receptor (beta chain) sequence together with its context. Its cognate antigen is unknown. The data belong to a study of OX40 agonist ivuxolimab in advanced cancers. Study-wide background: Patients in dose escalation had liver, melanoma, kidney or head and neck cancers.

Trimming stripped 5 bases from V and 2 bases from J, with 12 bases between. From germline, CDR1 is WSHSY and CDR2 SAAADI. The CDR3 is made up of 15 amino acids. Study results and caveats: On average, CD8+ T cells had more expanded clones than CD4+. Also present in some nonresponders was a low level of normalized T-cell clonal expansion.

Produced via immunoSEQ multiplex PCR; TCRdb's table is partial and in-frame only. The repertoire holds 65,000 to 85,000 clones, with 85% to 95% as singletons. J is TRBJ2-2 and V is TRBV10-2; the D is unclear. This receptor was obtained from an adult with an advanced solid tumor such as melanoma, head and neck, liver or kidney cancer. The sample consisted of CD4+ or CD8+ T cells sorted from blood, taken in a trial of the OX40 agonist ivuxolimab. The CDR3 DNA is TGCGCCAGCAGTCTAACGGTAGCCAACACCGGGGAGCTGTTTTTT. Residues: CASSLTVANTGELFF.